This TCR beta chain was profiled in a study of PD-L1 blockade in urothelial cancer (dated by TCRdb to about 2017). About the study as a whole: Every patient began therapy at some point between 2013 and 2015 and was given atezolizumab 1,200 mg intravenously every 3 weeks. About 90% of the roughly 29 patients were identified as males with urothelial cancer of bladder origin, and a prior smoking history was reported by 18 of 29 patients. Patients had an ECOG performance status of 0 or 1 and had received between 0 and 3 prior chemotherapy regimens. Blood samples were analyzed at 3 weeks after treatment start (second dose) and at 6 weeks after treatment start. A median of about 140,000 T cells and 83,000 or so unique TCRs was obtained from blood samples, and a median clonality of around 0.072 was observed. The study was an exploratory multi-omic analysis of somatic, immune and clinical correlates of response to PD-L1 blockade with atezolizumab in urothelial cancer. Pretreatment tumor samples and matched peripheral blood, collected serially before and after atezolizumab treatment, underwent TCR sequencing. Progression-free survival longer than 6 months counted as durable clinical benefit, and TCR features were additionally tested against both progression-free and overall survival. In the same patients, pretreatment tumors underwent whole exome sequencing and RNA sequencing in addition to TCR sequencing. Durable clinical benefit was achieved by nine patients and was not achieved by 20 patients. Pretreatment blood TCR-seq was available for twenty-nine patients, at least one posttreatment blood collection was obtained for around 25 patients, and tumor TCR-seq was available for around 25 patients. Results the study describes overall, beyond this receptor: A pretreatment peripheral blood TCR clonality below the median was linked to improved progression-free and overall survival. Among patients with durable benefit, tumor-associated TCR clones showed greater expansion in peripheral blood 3 weeks after treatment started (n of about 20, p = 0.022). Because of the small sample size (n ≈ 29) and the many exploratory analyses performed, the results are intended to be regarded as hypothesis-generating.

To estimate absolute template abundance from read counts, synthetic TCR analog templates were spiked into each PCR. The immunoSEQ assay was used to amplify TCRbeta CDR3 regions from genomic DNA with bias-controlled V and J gene primers. Rearranged TCRbeta segments were sequenced at approximately 20X coverage. The paper's data handling went like this. Sequencing errors were corrected by clustering, and CDR3s were annotated against IMGT so that V, D and J genes could be assigned. Downstream analyses used only productive TCRbeta rearrangements, leaving out any out-of-frame or stop-codon sequences. Clonality was calculated as one minus the Shannon entropy normalized by the log of the number of unique productive sequences. Fisher's exact test with Benjamini-Hochberg correction, using a cutoff of adjusted p below 0.01, was how clones that differed between time points or between blood and tumor were identified. TCRdb obtained this table from immuneACCESS and retained in-frame rearrangements with V and J assigned. These tables miss some clones; where compared with another copy, unresolved V genes account for less than half of the shortfall, and the remainder is unexplained. V, J and clone size are those of that table, while D and trimming were read from the DNA. The sample contains approximately 90,000 clones, around 85% of them found a single time. Of the sample, roughly an eighth is held by the ten largest clones.

A word on this clone: There is no known antigen for this receptor. No clone much larger than this one lies a single base away; base qualities are absent.

The CDR3 goes from the cysteine to the phenylalanine over 14 residues. The entry retains the CDR3 DNA only, 42 bases that are in frame from base 1. The junction shows trimming of 7 bases on V and 2 bases on J, and the gene matches do not reach 4 bases of it. CDR1 and CDR2, per the germline V gene, are MDHEN and SYDVKM. What this sample's time point label stands for: pretreatment peripheral blood. A total of around 30 patients with locally advanced or metastatic urothelial carcinoma, treated at Memorial Sloan Kettering on a trial protocol, made up the cohort. Peripheral blood mononuclear cells were collected pretreatment and during treatment, at between 1 and 8 total time points per patient. The Qiagen DNeasy Blood extraction kit was used to purify genomic DNA from total PBMCs and from tumor samples. Collected pretreatment and during treatment, PBMCs were isolated and stored as previously described.

The rearrangement joined TRBV28 to TRBJ2-5; TRBD1 agrees with 10 junctional bases. This receptor was obtained from a man aged 55-75 years with urothelial cancer. Sample: PBMCs, taken around atezolizumab (anti-PD-L1) treatment. The sequenced DNA: TGTGCCAGCACCTGGGACAGGGGTCAAGAGACCCAGTACTTC. Its translation reads: CASTWDRGQETQYF. Where the CDR3 stops, the reference TRBV28 and TRBJ2-5 genes take over; the full variable domain is DVKVTQSSRYLVKRTGEKVFLECVQDMDHENMFWYRQDPGLGLRLIYFSYDVKMKEKGDIPEGYSVSREKKERFSLILESASTNQTSMYLCASTWDRGQETQYFGPGTRLLVL.